These 27 T cell receptor beta chains were sequenced from one sample in a study of OX40 agonist ivuxolimab in advanced cancers. Measured with immunoSEQ multiplex PCR; TCRdb has only the in-frame clones, and not every one. The profile shows roughly 11,000 clones, just over 85% of them singletons. Sequencing used CD4+ or CD8+ T cells sorted from blood, obtained in a trial of the OX40 agonist ivuxolimab. The receptors originated from an adult with an advanced solid tumor such as melanoma, head and neck, liver or kidney cancer.

In this sample, this clone turned up once. The chain joins TRBV7-6 to TRBJ2-1, with D possibly TRBD2 on 7 matching bases. Germline CDR1 reads SGHVS; CDR2 reads FNYEAQ. V shed 1 base and J shed 6 bases, with 16 bases lying between them. This CDR3 comprises 16 residues. The CDR3 here is CASSLGGGPIANEQFF. As DNA, the CDR3 is TGTGCCAGCAGCTTAGGGGGGGGGCCCATAGCCAATGAGCAGTTCTTC.

This clone has only one observation. This chain links TRBV9 with TRBJ2-7; TRBD2 matches at 13 bases. The J segment lost 5 bases and the V segment lost 5 bases, leaving 7 bases of the junction unmatched. CDR3 length: 15 amino acids. Germline CDR1 is SGDLS and CDR2 is YYNGEE. The CDR3 DNA is TGTGCCAGCAGTGAGACGGGACTAGCGGGAAACGAGCAGTACTTC. Translating gives CASSETGLAGNEQYF.

The chain has TRBV27 and TRBJ2-3, with a weak D call TRBD2 (6 bases). Trimming removed 1 base at V and 3 bases at J, with 14 bases between. Germline assignment: CDR1 MNHEY and CDR2 SMNVEV (reference sequence). CDR3 length: 16 residues. CDR3 DNA sequence: TGTGCCAGCAGTTTATGGGCACGGGCGGGAACAGATACGCAGTATTTT. Its translation: CASSLWARAGTDTQYF.

This rearrangement joins TRBV7-2 to TRBJ2-1, with TRBD2 identical over 9 bases. Trimming at V came to 2 bases and at J to 10 bases, leaving 9 bases not matched to a gene. The CDR3 totals 15 residues. Germline V lookup: CDR1 SGHTA, CDR2 FQGNSA. Here the CDR3 reads CASSLLAGGREEQFF. CDR3 bases: TGTGCCAGCAGCTTACTCGCGGGGGGGCGAGAGGAGCAGTTCTTC. Looking up the rest from reference TRBV7-2 and TRBJ2-1 gives the full variable domain: GAGVSQSPSNKVTEKGKDVELRCDPISGHTALYWYRQSLGQGLEFLIYFQGNSAPDKSGLPSDRFSAERTGGSVSTLTIQRTQQEDSAVYLCASSLLAGGREEQFFGPGTRLTVL.

This chain links TRBV29-1 with TRBJ1-2; 7 positions agree with TRBD1. The CDR3 has 14 residues. V shed 4 bases and J 2 bases; nucleotides not matched to a gene: 7. Germline V gene sequence: CDR1 SQVTM, CDR2 ANQGSEA. The CDR3 reads CSVGWTGQNYGYTF. The CDR3 DNA reads as TGCAGCGTTGGGTGGACGGGACAGAACTATGGCTACACCTTC.

The CDR3 region has the DNA TGTGCCAGCAGGGACAGTTACAATGAGCAGTTCTTC. This gives the protein CASRDSYNEQFF. This chain joins TRBV28 and TRBJ2-1, with a weak D call TRBD1 (6 bases). Looked up from germline, CDR1 is MDHEN and CDR2 is SYDVKM. Trimming removed 6 bases from V and 4 bases from J, with 7 bases in between. The CDR3 is made up of 12 amino acids.

This chain joins TRBV29-1 and TRBJ2-3, with TRBD1 matching over 11 bases. Germline assignment: CDR1 SQVTM and CDR2 ANQGSEA. Trimming at V came to 7 bases and at J to 4 bases, leaving 7 bases not matched to a gene. CDR3 length: 14 residues. The CDR3 is CSGSGTGGSDTQYF. The CDR3 DNA reads TGCAGCGGATCCGGGACAGGGGGGTCAGATACGCAGTATTTT.

The gene calls are TRBV9 and TRBJ2-1; no firm D call. Trimming left V 0 bases short and J 4 bases short, with 11 bases between. Germline CDR1 SGDLS, CDR2 YYNGEE. CDR3 length equals 15 residues. CDR3: CASSVDVPQYNEQFF. The CDR3 DNA sequence: TGTGCCAGCAGCGTAGACGTTCCCCAATACAATGAGCAGTTCTTC.

This sequence joins TRBV27 and TRBJ2-7; no clear D gene. Germline V lookup: CDR1 MNHEY, CDR2 SMNVEV (reference sequence). The CDR3 has 16 residues. With 0 bases removed from V and 1 base from J, the gap between germline ends came to 13 bases. The CDR3 nucleotides are TGTGCCAGCAGTTTATCCGAAACAGATCTATCCTACGAGCAGTACTTC. This encodes CASSLSETDLSYEQYF.

The CDR3 DNA reads as TGTGCCAGCAGCTCGGAAGGGAGAGGGATTGAAAAACTGTTTTTT. Protein: CASSSEGRGIEKLFF. The J gene is TRBJ1-4, the V gene TRBV5-6; D is ambiguous. The CDR3 loop spans 15 amino acids. V lost 3 bases and J 7 bases, leaving 16 bases between the germline ends. CDR1 and CDR2 (germline): SGHDT, YYEEEE.

This chain links TRBV7-8 with TRBJ2-7; 8 nucleotides align to TRBD1. Germline loops: CDR1 SGHVS, CDR2 FQNEAQ. Trimming removed 3 bases from V and 5 bases from J; junction bases left unmatched: 9. This CDR3 comprises 15 residues. The CDR3 loop reads CASSLSPGQDHEQYF. Written as DNA, the CDR3 is TGTGCCAGCAGCTTGAGTCCGGGACAGGACCACGAGCAGTACTTC.

This clone showed up just once. The chain recombines TRBV5-1 with TRBJ2-5, with D unresolved. Per germline, CDR1 SGHRS and CDR2 YFSETQ. V dropped 0 bases and J dropped 5 bases, with 11 bases sitting between them. CDR3 length equals 14 residues. Here the CDR3 DNA reads TGCGCCAGCAGCTTGGCCGGGCAGGCGGAGACCCAGTACTTC. Amino acids: CASSLAGQAETQYF.

The rearrangement uses TRBV13 and TRBJ2-5; 14 bases line up with TRBD2. CDR1 and CDR2 from the germline V gene are PRHDT and FYEKMQ (reference sequence). J was trimmed by 5 bases and V by 5 bases; bases with no gene match: 7. CDR3 length: 16 residues. In DNA form, the CDR3 reads TGTGCCAGCAGCCCGCGGGGACTAGCGGGGGAGGAGACCCAGTACTTC. It codes for CASSPRGLAGEETQYF.

This clone occurred once. The chain uses TRBV11-2 and TRBJ2-1; TRBD2 matches at 8 bases. The CDR3 totals 14 residues. CDR1 is SGHAT, CDR2 FQNNGV, per germline. Trimming at V came to 3 bases and at J to 6 bases, leaving 4 bases not matched to a gene. This CDR3 reads CASSLVAGTNEQFF. The CDR3 DNA reads TGTGCCAGCAGCTTGGTAGCGGGGACCAATGAGCAGTTCTTC.

The rearrangement uses TRBV5-4 and TRBJ1-5; TRBD1 agrees at 7 bases. Per germline, CDR1 SGHNT and CDR2 YYREEE (reference sequence). The CDR3 sequence is 14 residues long. J gave up 5 bases and V 2 bases, and 4 bases lay outside the gene matches. As DNA, the CDR3 is TGTGCCAGCAGCTTCAGGGGGAGTGATCAGCCCCAGCATTTT. Its protein is CASSFRGSDQPQHF. The full variable domain, in which reference TRBV5-4 and TRBJ1-5 provide the parts outside the CDR3, is ETGVTQSPTHLIKTRGQQVTLRCSSQSGHNTVSWYQQALGQGPQFIFQYYREEENGRGNFPPRFSGLQFPNYSSELNVNALELDDSALYLCASSFRGSDQPQHFGDGTRLSIL.

This clone was seen once. CDR3 nucleotide sequence: TGCGCCAACCATTCCCCGGACAGGGGCTACGAGCAGTACTTC. Its protein product is CANHSPDRGYEQYF. The rearrangement joins TRBV4-1 to TRBJ2-7; TRBD1 aligns across 9 bases. The CDR3 is 14 residues long. V trimming: 10 bases; J trimming: 3 bases; junction bases outside the gene matches: 10. Germline V gene data show CDR1 as MGHRA and CDR2 as YSYEKL.

This sequence joins TRBV19 and TRBJ2-2, with 7 bases that match TRBD1. V was pared by 6 bases and J by 1 base, with 2 bases of the junction left unmatched. The germline V gene has CDR1 LNHDA and CDR2 SQIVND (reference sequence). This CDR3 contains 14 residues. The CDR3 sequence is CASSRQGNTGELFF. As DNA, the CDR3 is TGTGCCAGTAGCCGACAGGGGAACACCGGGGAGCTGTTTTTT.

The CDR3 protein is CASSPGQGSFGNTIYF. In DNA, the CDR3 is TGTGCCAGCAGCCCGGGACAGGGATCTTTTGGAAACACCATATATTTT. The chain joins TRBV7-9 to TRBJ1-3, with TRBD1 matching over 9 bases. The CDR3 is 16 amino acids. V shed 5 bases and J 3 bases; nucleotides not matched to a gene: 8. The germline gives CDR1 SEHNR, CDR2 FQNEAQ (reference sequence).

Concerning this clone itself: Other DNA sequences from this sample encode an identical CDR3 as well. CDR3 nucleotides: TGCAGCGTTGAAGAAGGGACGGGGCGTTTGAACACTGAAGCTTTCTTT. Protein: CSVEEGTGRLNTEAFF. The chain has TRBV29-1 and TRBJ1-1; tentatively, D is TRBD1 (5 bases). Trimming took 0 bases from V and 0 from J, leaving 14 bases between them. This CDR3 is built from 16 residues. Germline-derived CDR1 and CDR2 are SQVTM and ANQGSEA.

The genes are TRBV27 and TRBJ2-7; 8 nucleotides align to TRBD2. Trimming at V came to 2 bases and at J to 7 bases, leaving 10 bases not matched to a gene. The CDR3 runs 15 residues. CDR1 MNHEY and CDR2 SMNVEV come from the germline V gene (reference sequence). The CDR3 region has the DNA TGTGCCAGCAGTTTACCGGGACTAGGTGCCAAGGAGCAGTACTTC. Translated: CASSLPGLGAKEQYF.

The V and J genes are TRBV27 and TRBJ2-7; 12 bases align to TRBD2. The germline V gene encodes CDR1 MNHEY and CDR2 SMNVEV (reference sequence). The junction had 3 bases not matched to a gene; V was cut back by 5 bases and J by 1 base. The CDR3 loop spans 15 amino acids. The CDR3 here is CASSVLAGGSYEQYF. The CDR3 DNA is TGTGCCAGCAGTGTACTAGCGGGGGGATCCTACGAGCAGTACTTC.

V and J are TRBV15 and TRBJ2-2, with a possible D match to TRBD1 (6 bases). V lost 3 bases to trimming and J lost 7 bases, with 15 bases between them. The CDR3 loop spans 15 amino acids. Germline V gene sequence: CDR1 LNHNV, CDR2 YYDKDF (reference sequence). This CDR3 reads CATSSPRTGIGELFF. The CDR3 DNA reads as TGTGCCACCAGCAGTCCTAGAACAGGGATCGGGGAGCTGTTTTTT.

The chain combines TRBV9 with TRBJ2-1, with 8 bases that match TRBD2. V lost 0 bases and J lost 4; bases outside the gene matches: 3. Looked up from germline, CDR1 is SGDLS and CDR2 is YYNGEE. The CDR3 extends over 15 amino acids. The CDR3, as DNA: TGTGCCAGCAGCGTAGACGGGGGGGTTTACAATGAGCAGTTCTTC. Translation gives CASSVDGGVYNEQFF.

The V call is TRBV10-3, the J call TRBJ1-2; 8 bases match TRBD1. J was trimmed by 3 bases and V by 2 bases; bases with no gene match: 8. The CDR3 totals 16 residues. Looked up from germline, CDR1 is ENHRY and CDR2 is SYGVKD. CDR3 loop: CAISEVWTGQHYGYTF. CDR3 nucleotides: TGTGCCATCAGTGAGGTATGGACAGGGCAACACTATGGCTACACCTTC.

The chain couples TRBV5-4 to TRBJ2-7; D is uncertain. V lost 0 bases to trimming and J lost 6 bases, with 7 bases between them. CDR3 length: 12 amino acids. Germline assignment: CDR1 SGHNT and CDR2 YYREEE (reference sequence). CDR3 protein: CASSLEFGEQYF. The DNA for the CDR3 is TGTGCCAGCAGCTTGGAATTCGGCGAGCAGTACTTC.

The chain links TRBV6-6 to TRBJ2-7, with D maybe TRBD2 (6 bases). CDR1 and CDR2 (germline): MNHNY, SVGAGI (reference sequence). The length of the CDR3 is 13 residues. Trimming removed 9 bases at V and 6 bases at J, with 18 bases between. The DNA of the CDR3 is TGTGCCAGTTCCTATAGGGCGGAGGGCGAGCAGTACTTC. Encoded protein: CASSYRAEGEQYF.

This chain joins TRBV5-6 and TRBJ2-2; D unclear. This CDR3 comprises 14 residues. Germline values: CDR1 SGHDT, CDR2 YYEEEE. V lost 4 bases, J lost 5 bases, and 12 bases lay in between. CDR3 nucleotides: TGTGCCAGCAGCCGCGGATTTGGTACCGGGGAGCTGTTTTTT. The encoded protein is CASSRGFGTGELFF.